The 21 T cell receptor beta chains presented below share a single source sample, sequenced in a study of metastatic and nonmetastatic thyroid tumors. TCRdb used MiXCR to call clones anew from the PCR reads. Of approximately 23,000 clones listed, approximately 35% are singletons. All patients were treatment-naive before thyroid surgery. Input material: blood. Receptor source: a male donor with papillary thyroid cancer or a benign thyroid nodule (not recorded which). Some clones in this sample may be carry-over from other donors' samples.

The DNA for the CDR3 is TGTGCCAGCAGGTCCCCGGGACTAGGAGGTGGGCCCTACGAGCAGTACTTC. Translated: CASRSPGLGGGPYEQYF. The V and J genes are TRBV2 and TRBJ2-7; 8 nucleotides align to TRBD2. Trimming removed 6 bases from V and 2 bases from J; junction bases left unmatched: 15. Germline V lookup: CDR1 SNHLY, CDR2 FYNNEI. The CDR3 length is 17 residues.

The chain employs TRBV30 and TRBJ2-7, with D hard to call. Germline V gene data show CDR1 as GTSNPN and CDR2 as SVGIG (reference sequence). CDR3 length: 11 residues. V was cut by 4 bases and J by 5 bases, with 9 bases left in between. CDR3 DNA: TGTGCCTGGATTACCCCTCACGAGCAGTACTTC. This sequence encodes CAWITPHEQYF. The variable domain in full, with the rest retrieved from reference TRBV30 and TRBJ2-7, is SQTIHQWPATLVQPVGSPLSLECTVEGTSNPNLYWYRQAAGRGLQLLFYSVGIGQISSEVPQNLSASRPQDRQFILSSKKLLLSDSGFYLCAWITPHEQYFGPGTRLTVT.

The chain carries TRBV5-1 and TRBJ2-3; TRBD1 matches 8 bases. The V and J ends lost 5 bases and 3 bases, in that order; junction bases with no gene match: 14. This CDR3 comprises 17 residues. From germline, CDR1 is SGHRS and CDR2 YFSETQ. CDR3 protein: CASRRPGQEDPTDTQYF. The DNA for the CDR3 is TGCGCCAGCAGGCGCCCGGGACAGGAAGATCCTACAGATACGCAGTATTTT.

This clone came up many times. V gene TRBV28 combines with J gene TRBJ1-2; no clear D gene. Per the germline V gene, CDR1 is MDHEN and CDR2 is SYDVKM. This CDR3 is 12 amino acids long. Trimming shortened V by 2 bases and J by 6 bases, and 7 bases separated the two germline ends. This CDR3 reads CASSLLGDGYTF. In DNA, the CDR3 is TGTGCCAGCAGTTTACTCGGAGATGGCTACACCTTC.

J is TRBJ2-7 and V is TRBV18; maybe TRBD1 (6 bases). V lost 2 bases and J lost 2, with 13 bases in between. Germline-derived CDR1 and CDR2 are KGHSH and LQKENI. This CDR3 spans 15 amino acids. The chain's CDR3 is CASSPSRGIAYEQYF. As DNA, the CDR3 is TGTGCCAGCTCACCATCCAGGGGAATTGCCTACGAGCAGTACTTC. Based on the CDR3 plus reference TRBV18 and TRBJ2-7, the full variable domain is NAGVMQNPRHLVRRRGQEARLRCSPMKGHSHVYWYRQLPEEGLKFMVYLQKENIIDESGMPKERFSAEFPKEGPSILRIQQVVRGDSAAYFCASSPSRGIAYEQYFGPGTRLTVT.

The J gene is TRBJ2-3, the V gene TRBV11-2; 12 bases match TRBD2. CDR1 is SGHAT, CDR2 FQNNGV, per germline. The junction had 2 bases not matched to a gene; V was cut back by 2 bases and J by 2 bases. The length of the CDR3 is 16 residues. In nucleotides, the CDR3 is TGTGCCAGCAGCTTATGGACTAGCGGGACCACAGATACGCAGTATTTT. This sequence encodes CASSLWTSGTTDTQYF. The full variable domain, its missing parts supplied by reference TRBV11-2 and TRBJ2-3, is EAGVAQSPRYKIIEKRQSVAFWCNPISGHATLYWYQQILGQGPKLLIQFQNNGVVDDSQLPKDRFSAERLKGVDSTLKIQPAKLEDSAVYLCASSLWTSGTTDTQYFGPGTRLTVL.

The rearrangement joins TRBV4-1 to TRBJ2-2, with 10 bases that match TRBD2. Trimming took 1 base from V and 0 from J; bases not matched to a gene: 8. CDR3 length: 19 residues. Germline V gene sequence: CDR1 MGHRA, CDR2 YSYEKL. The CDR3 DNA sequence: TGCGCCAGCAGCCAAGCCGGGACTAGCGATCCCGCGAACACCGGGGAGCTGTTTTTT. This sequence encodes CASSQAGTSDPANTGELFF.

This clone was counted ten times or more. The CDR3 carries no conserved terminal phenylalanine or tryptophan, so it likely arises from a read error. This chain uses TRBV16 with TRBJ2-1; TRBD1 matches at 7 bases. The length of the CDR3 is 16 residues. Trimming at V came to 1 base and at J to 5 bases, leaving 8 bases not matched to a gene. Germline assignment: CDR1 KGHSY and CDR2 FQNENV. The CDR3 region has the DNA TGTGCCAGCAGCCAATTTTCCGGGACAGCCGACAATGAGCAGTTCGTC. Translating it yields CASSQFSGTADNEQFV.

The chain uses TRBV20-1 and TRBJ1-3, with TRBD1 identical over 10 bases. Unmatched junction bases numbered 18, after V lost 3 bases and J lost 4 bases. The germline V gene encodes CDR1 DFQATT and CDR2 SNEGSKA (reference sequence). The CDR3 contains 19 residues. CDR3 protein: CSARLRGTGEGLRGNTIYF. CDR3 DNA sequence: TGCAGTGCTAGGCTCCGAGGGACAGGGGAAGGCTTGAGAGGAAACACCATATATTTT.

This clone was observed a few times. The rearrangement uses TRBV6-1 and TRBJ2-7, with D possibly being TRBD1 (7 bases). Germline loops: CDR1 MNHNS, CDR2 SASEGT. The CDR3 runs to 13 residues. V was cut by 6 bases and J by 11 bases, with 20 bases left in between. The CDR3 sequence is CASSRQGSTGEYF. In DNA form, the CDR3 reads TGTGCCAGCAGCCGACAGGGCAGTACGGGAGAGTACTTC.

The chain uses TRBV20-1 and TRBJ1-6, with D maybe TRBD1 (6 bases). From germline, CDR1 is DFQATT and CDR2 SNEGSKA (reference sequence). The CDR3 has 13 residues. The V end lost 6 bases, the J end lost 5 bases, and 11 bases lay between the germline ends. CDR3: CSATGRNNSPLHF. CDR3 DNA: TGCAGTGCGACAGGTCGGAATAATTCACCCCTCCACTTT.

This clone rates as medium-sized. The chain is built from TRBV20-1 and TRBJ2-1; TRBD2 matches 8 bases. This CDR3 is built from 17 residues. Germline CDR1 and CDR2: DFQATT and SNEGSKA (reference sequence). V was clipped by 0 bases and J by 2 bases; unmatched bases: 9. The CDR3, as DNA: TGCAGTGCTAGAGATAGGCTCCTAGCGGGCGCCTACAATGAGCAGTTCTTC. Translation gives CSARDRLLAGAYNEQFF.

The table lists this clone with a few counts. The chain is built from TRBV6-1 and TRBJ2-5; 11 bases agree with TRBD2. The germline CDR1 and CDR2 sequences are MNHNS and SASEGT. The CDR3 sequence is 16 residues long. Trimming took 4 bases from V and 3 from J; bases not matched to a gene: 7. CDR3 protein: CASSVLAGDLKETQYF. In nucleotides, the CDR3 is TGTGCCAGCAGTGTACTAGCGGGGGACCTTAAAGAGACCCAGTACTTC.

This clone was observed at least ten times. The rearrangement joins TRBV12-3 or TRBV12-4 to TRBJ2-1; the D gene is possibly TRBD2 (6 bases). CDR3 length: 13 amino acids. V was shortened by 3 bases and J by 9 bases, with 12 bases between the two germline ends. The chain's CDR3 is CASSFREHSEQFF. The CDR3 bases are TGTGCCAGCAGTTTCCGGGAGCATAGTGAGCAGTTCTTC.

J is TRBJ2-3 and V is TRBV29-1, with 13 bases aligning to TRBD2. The germline CDR1 and CDR2 sequences are SQVTM and ANQGSEA. This CDR3 is built from 19 residues. The J segment lost 4 bases and the V segment lost 1 base, leaving 14 bases of the junction unmatched. CDR3 in DNA: TGCAGCGTTGAAGGACCGATTTTTTGGACTAGCGGGAGACCAGATACGCAGTATTTT. Protein product: CSVEGPIFWTSGRPDTQYF.

This clone was counted many times. The chain employs TRBV27 and TRBJ2-7, with 7 bases matching TRBD2. The CDR3 runs to 14 residues. After removal of 4 bases from V and 3 bases from J, the junction contained 6 bases not matched to a gene. Germline V gene lookup returns CDR1 MNHEY and CDR2 SMNVEV (reference sequence). The CDR3 is CASSSSGGLYEQYF. The CDR3 DNA is TGTGCCAGCAGTTCTAGCGGAGGGCTCTACGAGCAGTACTTC.

This clone has ten or more counts. The rearrangement uses TRBV28 and TRBJ1-2; no clear D gene. The V gene's germline CDR1 is MDHEN and CDR2 SYDVKM. V gave up 2 bases and J gave up 8 bases, with 12 bases separating them. The length of the CDR3 is 13 residues. In DNA, the CDR3 is TGTGCCAGCAGTTTAGGTTGGTCGGGGGGCTACACCTTC. Encoded protein: CASSLGWSGGYTF.

This chain uses TRBV6-2 or TRBV6-3 with TRBJ1-5; the D gene is possibly TRBD1 (5 bases). V was trimmed by 8 bases and J by 10 bases, leaving 24 bases between them. Germline V CDR1 and CDR2: MNHEY, SVGEGT. The CDR3 runs 15 residues. The CDR3 is CASFNGLGTPLPQHF. The CDR3 region has the DNA TGTGCCAGCTTCAACGGTCTTGGGACTCCCCTCCCCCAGCATTTT.

V gene TRBV18 combines with J gene TRBJ1-2; D is possibly TRBD1 (5 bases). The CDR3 covers 14 residues. Trimming removed 2 bases at V and 6 bases at J, with 13 bases between. The germline V gene encodes CDR1 KGHSH and CDR2 LQKENI. The CDR3 reads CASSPSRDADGYTF. CDR3 nucleotides: TGTGCCAGCTCACCATCTCGGGACGCCGATGGCTACACCTTC.

This chain uses TRBV20-1 with TRBJ1-2; no firm D call. This CDR3 comprises 13 residues. V dropped 3 bases and J dropped 1 base, with 9 bases sitting between them. CDR1 and CDR2 (germline): DFQATT, SNEGSKA (reference sequence). The CDR3 is CSASGSSNYGYTF. CDR3 bases: TGCAGTGCTAGTGGCTCTAGTAACTATGGCTACACCTTC.

This clone appeared many times. The chain has TRBV28 and TRBJ2-5, with 8 nucleotides matching TRBD1. Trimming took 6 bases from V and 7 from J; bases not matched to a gene: 7. Germline CDR1 and CDR2: MDHEN and SYDVKM. The CDR3 contains 13 residues. The chain's CDR3 is CASSPGQGWTQYF. The CDR3 DNA reads as TGTGCCAGCAGCCCCGGACAGGGATGGACCCAGTACTTC.